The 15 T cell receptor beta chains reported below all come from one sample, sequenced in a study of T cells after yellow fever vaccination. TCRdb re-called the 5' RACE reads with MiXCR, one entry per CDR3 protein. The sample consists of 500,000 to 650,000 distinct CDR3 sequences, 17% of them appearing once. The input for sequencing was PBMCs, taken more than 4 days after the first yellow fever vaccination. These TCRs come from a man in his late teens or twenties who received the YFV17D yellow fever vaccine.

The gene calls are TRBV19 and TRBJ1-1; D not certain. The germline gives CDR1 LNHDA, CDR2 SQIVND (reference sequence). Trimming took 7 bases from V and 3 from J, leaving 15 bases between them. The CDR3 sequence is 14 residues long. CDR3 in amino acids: CASTSVSPDTEAFF. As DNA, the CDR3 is TGTGCCAGTACTAGTGTCAGTCCGGACACTGAAGCTTTCTTT.

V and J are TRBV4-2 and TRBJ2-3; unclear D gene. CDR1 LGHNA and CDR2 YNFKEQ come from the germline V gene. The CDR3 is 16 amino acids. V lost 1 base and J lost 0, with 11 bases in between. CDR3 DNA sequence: TGTGCCAGCAGCCAAGCCGGCGAGCGCAGCACAGATACGCAGTATTTT. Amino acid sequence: CASSQAGERSTDTQYF.

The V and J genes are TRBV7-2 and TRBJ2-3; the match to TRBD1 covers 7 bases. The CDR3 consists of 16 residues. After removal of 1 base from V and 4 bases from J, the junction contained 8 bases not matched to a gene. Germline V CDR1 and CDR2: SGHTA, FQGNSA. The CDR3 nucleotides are TGTGCCAGCAGCTTAGGACAGGGCATGGATTCAGATACGCAGTATTTT. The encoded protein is CASSLGQGMDSDTQYF.

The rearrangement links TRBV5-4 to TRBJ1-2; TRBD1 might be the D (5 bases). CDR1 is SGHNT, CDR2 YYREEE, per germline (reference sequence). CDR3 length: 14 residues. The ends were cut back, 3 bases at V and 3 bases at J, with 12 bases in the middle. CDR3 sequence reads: CASSSPRGDYGYTF. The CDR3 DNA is TGTGCCAGCAGCTCCCCCCGGGGGGACTATGGCTACACCTTC.

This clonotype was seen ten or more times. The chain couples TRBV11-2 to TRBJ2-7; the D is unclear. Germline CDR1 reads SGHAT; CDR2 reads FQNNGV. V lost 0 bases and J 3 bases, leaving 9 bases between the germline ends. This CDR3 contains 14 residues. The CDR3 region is CASSLEAGFYEQYV. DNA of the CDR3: TGTGCCAGCAGCTTAGAGGCAGGATTCTACGAGCAGTACGTC.

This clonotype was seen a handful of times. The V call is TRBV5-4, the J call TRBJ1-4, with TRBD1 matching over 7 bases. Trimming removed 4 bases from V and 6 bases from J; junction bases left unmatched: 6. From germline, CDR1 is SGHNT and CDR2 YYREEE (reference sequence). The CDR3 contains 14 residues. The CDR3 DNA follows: TGTGCCAGCAGCCCGACAGGGTCTCATGAAAAACTGTTTTTT. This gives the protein CASSPTGSHEKLFF.

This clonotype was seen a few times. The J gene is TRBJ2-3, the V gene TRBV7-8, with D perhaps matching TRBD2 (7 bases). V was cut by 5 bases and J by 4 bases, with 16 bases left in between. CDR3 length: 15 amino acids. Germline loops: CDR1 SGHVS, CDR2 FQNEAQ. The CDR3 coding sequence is TGTGCCAGCAGCCTACGGGGGGCGGCTCCAGATACGCAGTATTTT. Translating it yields CASSLRGAAPDTQYF.

CDR3 sequence reads: CASSPGTLNIQYF. CDR3 sequence (DNA): TGTGCCAGCAGCCCCGGGACACTAAACATTCAGTACTTC. V usage is TRBV28 and J usage is TRBJ2-4, with D possibly matching TRBD1 (6 bases). The CDR3 loop spans 13 amino acids. Germline V gene lookup returns CDR1 MDHEN and CDR2 SYDVKM. V shed 6 bases and J shed 6 bases, with 12 bases lying between them.

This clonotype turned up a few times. The chain's CDR3 is CASSLGGSWANVLTF. Here the CDR3 DNA reads TGTGCCAGCAGTTTAGGTGGTTCCTGGGCCAACGTCCTGACTTTC. This chain links TRBV12-3 or TRBV12-4 with TRBJ2-6; D not certain. V gave up 1 base and J gave up 5 bases, with 9 bases separating them. The CDR3 runs 15 residues.

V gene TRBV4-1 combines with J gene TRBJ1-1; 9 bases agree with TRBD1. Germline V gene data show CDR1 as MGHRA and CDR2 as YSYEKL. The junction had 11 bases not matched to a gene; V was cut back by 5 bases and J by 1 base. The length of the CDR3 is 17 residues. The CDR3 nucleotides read TGCGCCAGCAGCTCCGGGACAGGGAAATTGGAGAACACTGAAGCTTTCTTT. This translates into CASSSGTGKLENTEAFF.

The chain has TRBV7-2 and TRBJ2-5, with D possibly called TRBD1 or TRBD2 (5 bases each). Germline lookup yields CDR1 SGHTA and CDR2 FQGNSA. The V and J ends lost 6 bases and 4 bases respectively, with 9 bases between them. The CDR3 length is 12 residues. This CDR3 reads CASRSGAETQYF. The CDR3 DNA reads TGTGCCAGCAGGTCCGGGGCAGAGACCCAGTACTTC.

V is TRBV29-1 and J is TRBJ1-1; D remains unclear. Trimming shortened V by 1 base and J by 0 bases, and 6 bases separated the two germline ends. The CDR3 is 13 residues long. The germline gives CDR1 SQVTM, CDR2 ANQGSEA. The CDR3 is CSVEGALNTEAFF. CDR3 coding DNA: TGCAGCGTTGAAGGGGCCCTGAACACTGAAGCTTTCTTT.

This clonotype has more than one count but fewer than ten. In nucleotides, the CDR3 is TGTGCCAGCAGTTGGAGGGGGCCGACCGGGGAGCTGTTTTTT. Protein: CASSWRGPTGELFF. V is TRBV28 and J is TRBJ2-2; a weak D match, TRBD1 (7 bases). Trimming shortened V by 4 bases and J by 5 bases, and 11 bases separated the two germline ends. The CDR3 is 14 amino acids. CDR1 and CDR2 (germline): MDHEN, SYDVKM.

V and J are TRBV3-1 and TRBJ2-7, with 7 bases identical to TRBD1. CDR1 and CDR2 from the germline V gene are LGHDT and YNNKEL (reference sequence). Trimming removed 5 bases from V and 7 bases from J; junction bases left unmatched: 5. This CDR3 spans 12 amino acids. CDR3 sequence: CASSYQQGEQYF. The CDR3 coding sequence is TGTGCCAGCAGCTATCAACAGGGGGAGCAGTACTTC.

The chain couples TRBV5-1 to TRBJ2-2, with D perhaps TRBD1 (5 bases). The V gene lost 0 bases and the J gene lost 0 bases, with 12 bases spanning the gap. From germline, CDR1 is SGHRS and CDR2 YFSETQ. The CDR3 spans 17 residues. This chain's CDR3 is CASSLAPRRANTGELFF. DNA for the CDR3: TGCGCCAGCAGCTTGGCCCCCCGCAGGGCGAACACCGGGGAGCTGTTTTTT.